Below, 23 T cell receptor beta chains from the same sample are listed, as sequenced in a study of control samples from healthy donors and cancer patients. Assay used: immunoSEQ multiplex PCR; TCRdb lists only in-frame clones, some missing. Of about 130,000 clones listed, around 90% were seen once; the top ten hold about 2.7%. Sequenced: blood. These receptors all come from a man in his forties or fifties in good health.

The CDR3 region is CASSHVNIGGTGELFF. For the CDR3, the DNA is TGCGCCAGCAGCCATGTAAACATCGGGGGTACCGGGGAGCTGTTTTTT. The rearrangement uses TRBV4-1 and TRBJ2-2, with TRBD2 as a possible D gene (6 bases). The CDR3 runs 16 residues. Germline V gene data show CDR1 as MGHRA and CDR2 as YSYEKL. V lost 3 bases and J 5 bases, leaving 16 bases between the germline ends.

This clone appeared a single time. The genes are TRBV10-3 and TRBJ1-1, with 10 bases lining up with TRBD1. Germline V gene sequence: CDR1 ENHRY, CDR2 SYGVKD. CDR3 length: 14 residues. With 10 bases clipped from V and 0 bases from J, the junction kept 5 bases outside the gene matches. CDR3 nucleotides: TGTGCCACCCGGACAGGGGGGATGAACACTGAAGCTTTCTTT. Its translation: CATRTGGMNTEAFF.

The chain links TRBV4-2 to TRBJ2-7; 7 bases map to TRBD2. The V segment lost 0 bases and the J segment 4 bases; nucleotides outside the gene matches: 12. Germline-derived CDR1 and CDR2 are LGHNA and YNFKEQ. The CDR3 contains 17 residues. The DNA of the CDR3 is TGTGCCAGCAGCCAAGATCTATTGGGGGGGACCCCTTACGAGCAGTACTTC. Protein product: CASSQDLLGGTPYEQYF.

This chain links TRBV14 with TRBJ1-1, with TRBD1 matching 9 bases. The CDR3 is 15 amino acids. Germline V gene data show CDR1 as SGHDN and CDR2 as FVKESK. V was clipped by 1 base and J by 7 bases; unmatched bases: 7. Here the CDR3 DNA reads TGTGCCAGCAGCCAAGGGCGGGACAGGGTAGGTGAAGCTTTCTTT. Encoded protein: CASSQGRDRVGEAFF.

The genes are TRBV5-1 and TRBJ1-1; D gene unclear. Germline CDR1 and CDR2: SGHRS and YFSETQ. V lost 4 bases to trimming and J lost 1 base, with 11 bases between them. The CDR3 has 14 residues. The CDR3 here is CASSHELRNTEAFF. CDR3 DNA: TGCGCCAGCAGCCATGAACTGAGGAACACTGAAGCTTTCTTT.

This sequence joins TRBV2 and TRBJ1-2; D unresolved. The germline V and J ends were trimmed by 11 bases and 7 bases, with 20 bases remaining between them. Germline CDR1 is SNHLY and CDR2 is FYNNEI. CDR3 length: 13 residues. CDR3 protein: CAGTRETVSGYTF. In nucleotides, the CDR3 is TGTGCCGGAACAAGGGAGACGGTTTCTGGCTACACCTTC.

CDR3: CASRSGTGYGYTF. CDR3 DNA sequence: TGTGCCAGCAGGTCCGGGACAGGCTATGGCTACACCTTC. The genes are TRBV12-3 or TRBV12-4 and TRBJ1-2; the match to TRBD1 covers 8 bases. V lost 6 bases, J lost 4 bases, and 4 bases stayed unmatched. CDR3 length equals 13 residues.

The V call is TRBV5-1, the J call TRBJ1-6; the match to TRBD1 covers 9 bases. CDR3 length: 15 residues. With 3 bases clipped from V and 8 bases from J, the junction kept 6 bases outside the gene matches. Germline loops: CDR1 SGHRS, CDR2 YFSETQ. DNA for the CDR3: TGCGCCAGCAGCTGGGCGGGACAGGGAGATTCACCCCTCCACTTT. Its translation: CASSWAGQGDSPLHF.

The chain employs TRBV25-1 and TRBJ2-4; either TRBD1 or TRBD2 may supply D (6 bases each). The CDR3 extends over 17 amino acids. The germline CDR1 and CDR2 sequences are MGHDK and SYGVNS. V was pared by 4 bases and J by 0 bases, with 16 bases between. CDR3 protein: CASSVGNREEAKNIQYF. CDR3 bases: TGTGCCAGCAGTGTGGGAAACAGGGAGGAAGCCAAAAACATTCAGTACTTC.

The CDR3 protein is CASSETFRDEQYF. The CDR3 bases are TGCGCCAGCAGTGAGACCTTCAGGGACGAGCAGTACTTC. The chain couples TRBV10-1 to TRBJ2-7; a weak D match, TRBD1 (5 bases). Germline V gene lookup returns CDR1 WNHNN and CDR2 SYGVQD (reference sequence). V was cut by 2 bases and J by 5 bases, with 10 bases left in between. CDR3 length: 13 residues.

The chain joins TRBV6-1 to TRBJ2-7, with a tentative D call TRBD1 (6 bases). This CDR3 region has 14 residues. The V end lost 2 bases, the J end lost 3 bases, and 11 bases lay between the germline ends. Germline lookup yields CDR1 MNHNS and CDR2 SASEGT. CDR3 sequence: CASSENRVSYEQYF. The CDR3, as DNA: TGTGCCAGCAGTGAAAACAGGGTCAGCTACGAGCAGTACTTC.

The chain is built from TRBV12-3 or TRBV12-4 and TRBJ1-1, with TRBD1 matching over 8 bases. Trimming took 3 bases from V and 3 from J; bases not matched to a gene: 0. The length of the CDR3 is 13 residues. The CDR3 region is CASSLDRDTEAFF. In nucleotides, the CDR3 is TGTGCCAGCAGTTTGGACAGGGACACTGAAGCTTTCTTT.

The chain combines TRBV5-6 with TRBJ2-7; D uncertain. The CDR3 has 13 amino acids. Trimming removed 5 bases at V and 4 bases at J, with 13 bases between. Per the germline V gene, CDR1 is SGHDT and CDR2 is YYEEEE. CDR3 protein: CASSAGLGYEQYF. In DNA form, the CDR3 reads TGTGCCAGCAGTGCCGGGTTGGGGTACGAGCAGTACTTC.

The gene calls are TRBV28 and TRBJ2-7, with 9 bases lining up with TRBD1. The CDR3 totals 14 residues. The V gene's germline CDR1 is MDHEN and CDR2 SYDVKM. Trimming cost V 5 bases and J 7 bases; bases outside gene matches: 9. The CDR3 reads CASSPGTGWWEQYF. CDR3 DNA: TGTGCCAGCAGTCCCGGGACAGGGTGGTGGGAGCAGTACTTC.

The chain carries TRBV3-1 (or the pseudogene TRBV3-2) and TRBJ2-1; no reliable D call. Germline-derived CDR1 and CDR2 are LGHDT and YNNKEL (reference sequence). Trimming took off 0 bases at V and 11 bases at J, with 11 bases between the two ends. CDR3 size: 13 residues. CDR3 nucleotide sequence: TGTGCCAGCAGCCAAGATCTTCGCGGCAAGCAGTTCTTC. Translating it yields CASSQDLRGKQFF.

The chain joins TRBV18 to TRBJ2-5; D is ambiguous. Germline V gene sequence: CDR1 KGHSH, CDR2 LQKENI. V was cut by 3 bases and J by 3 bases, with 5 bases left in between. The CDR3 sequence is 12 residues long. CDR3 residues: CASSPGKETQYF. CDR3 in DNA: TGTGCCAGCTCACCGGGTAAAGAGACCCAGTACTTC.

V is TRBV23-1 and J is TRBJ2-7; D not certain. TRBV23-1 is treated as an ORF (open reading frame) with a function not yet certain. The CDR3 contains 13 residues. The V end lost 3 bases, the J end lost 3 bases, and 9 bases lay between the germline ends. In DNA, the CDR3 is TGCGCCAGCAGTCAGGTCGGAAACTACGAGCAGTACTTC. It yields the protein CASSQVGNYEQYF.

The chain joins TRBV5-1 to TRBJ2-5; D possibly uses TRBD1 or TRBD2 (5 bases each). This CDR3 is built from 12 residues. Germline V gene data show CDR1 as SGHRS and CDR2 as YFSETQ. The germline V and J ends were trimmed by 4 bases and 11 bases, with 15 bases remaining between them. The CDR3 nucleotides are TGCGCCAGCAGCCTTACAGACGGGACGCAGTACTTC. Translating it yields CASSLTDGTQYF.

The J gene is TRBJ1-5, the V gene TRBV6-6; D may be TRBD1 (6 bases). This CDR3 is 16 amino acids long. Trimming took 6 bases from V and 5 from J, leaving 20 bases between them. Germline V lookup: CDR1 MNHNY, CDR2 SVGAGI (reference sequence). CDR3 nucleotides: TGTGCCAGCAGGGGCGCTCCTTGGGGGGCAGATCAGCCCCAGCATTTT. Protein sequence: CASRGAPWGADQPQHF.

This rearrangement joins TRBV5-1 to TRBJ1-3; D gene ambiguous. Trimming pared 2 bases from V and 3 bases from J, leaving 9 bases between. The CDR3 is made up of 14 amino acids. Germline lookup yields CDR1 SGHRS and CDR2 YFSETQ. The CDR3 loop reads CASSFSGNGNTIYF. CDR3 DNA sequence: TGCGCCAGCAGCTTCTCCGGGAATGGAAACACCATATATTTT.

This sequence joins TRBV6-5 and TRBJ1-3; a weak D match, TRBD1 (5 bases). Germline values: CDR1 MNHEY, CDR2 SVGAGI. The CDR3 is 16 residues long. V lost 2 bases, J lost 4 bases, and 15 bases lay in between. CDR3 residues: CASSYRAGTVGNTIYF. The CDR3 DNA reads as TGTGCCAGCAGTTACAGGGCCGGGACCGTAGGAAACACCATATATTTT.

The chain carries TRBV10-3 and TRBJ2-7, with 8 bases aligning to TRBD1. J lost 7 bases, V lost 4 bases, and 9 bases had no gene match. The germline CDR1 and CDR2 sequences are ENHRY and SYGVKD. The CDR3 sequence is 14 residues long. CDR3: CAISATGAVGEQYF. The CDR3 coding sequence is TGTGCCATCAGTGCGACAGGGGCCGTGGGAGAGCAGTACTTC.

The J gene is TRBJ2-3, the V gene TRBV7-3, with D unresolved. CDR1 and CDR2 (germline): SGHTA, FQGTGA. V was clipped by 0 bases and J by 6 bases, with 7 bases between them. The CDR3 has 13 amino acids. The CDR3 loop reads CASSLTFMDTQYF. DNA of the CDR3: TGTGCCAGCAGCTTAACTTTCATGGATACGCAGTATTTT.